This passage covers 13 T cell receptor beta chains from one sample sequenced in a study of T-cell memory formation after mild COVID-19. A single record per CDR3 protein comes from TCRdb applying MiXCR to the 5' RACE reads. The sample includes fewer than 150,000 distinct CDR3 sequences, about 15% seen only once; the top ten take approximately 5.5%. The source material was PBMCs or a T cell subset sorted from them (not recorded which). These receptors were taken from a man in his late teens or twenties who had mild COVID-19 (a few samples of this study predate the infection). Cell type and time point are not known.

This clonotype was found many times. The V gene is TRBV7-6, the J gene TRBJ2-3, with 9 bases fitting TRBD1. CDR1 and CDR2 (germline): SGHVS, FNYEAQ. CDR3 length equals 18 residues. The V gene end was trimmed by 1 base and the J gene end by 5 bases; junction bases not matched to a gene: 13. Here the CDR3 reads CASSLGGWGTGSGDTQYF. The CDR3 nucleotides read TGTGCCAGCAGCTTAGGAGGTTGGGGGACAGGGAGTGGAGATACGCAGTATTTT.

The chain is built from TRBV10-3 and TRBJ2-5; D is tentatively TRBD1 or TRBD2 (5 bases each). Between the trimmed V and J ends, which lost 2 bases and 3 bases, there was a span of 7 bases. The CDR3 is 13 residues long. Looked up from germline, CDR1 is ENHRY and CDR2 is SYGVKD. The CDR3 region has the DNA TGTGCCATCAGTGAGGGGACGGAAGAGACCCAGTACTTC. Its translation is CAISEGTEETQYF.

This clonotype showed up just a few times. The genes are TRBV27 and TRBJ2-6, with D perhaps matching TRBD1 (6 bases). With 7 bases removed from V and 0 bases from J, the gap between germline ends came to 10 bases. The germline CDR1 and CDR2 sequences are MNHEY and SMNVEV (reference sequence). The CDR3 spans 15 residues. DNA for the CDR3: TGTGCCAGCAAGGGGGAGTCCTCTGGGGCCAACGTCCTGACTTTC. Translating it yields CASKGESSGANVLTF.

Many counts were recorded for this clonotype. The V call is TRBV7-6, the J call TRBJ1-6; the D gene is possibly TRBD1 (5 bases). Germline CDR1 SGHVS, CDR2 FNYEAQ. CDR3 length: 19 residues. Trimming took off 2 bases at V and 14 bases at J, with 31 bases between the two ends. CDR3 protein: CASSLIPPQGKEWAFTLHF. The DNA of the CDR3 is TGTGCCAGCAGCTTAATCCCCCCCCAGGGAAAAGAGTGGGCCTTCACCCTCCACTTT.

The chain carries TRBV6-5 and TRBJ1-2, with TRBD1 as a possible D gene (6 bases). The CDR3 contains 15 residues. V lost 5 bases, J lost 4 bases, and 17 bases lay in between. Germline V gene lookup returns CDR1 MNHEY and CDR2 SVGAGI. As DNA, the CDR3 is TGTGCCAGCAGTCTATCTCGGACAGACTTCTATGGCTACACCTTC. This translates into CASSLSRTDFYGYTF.

This clonotype came up many times. The V and J genes are TRBV5-1 and TRBJ2-1; D is ambiguous. Germline loops: CDR1 SGHRS, CDR2 YFSETQ. V shed 1 base and J shed 7 bases, with 9 bases lying between them. The CDR3 loop spans 13 amino acids. The CDR3 nucleotides read TGCGCCAGCAGCTTGAGACGCGATAATGAGCAGTTCTTC. It yields the protein CASSLRRDNEQFF.

This clonotype occurred many times. CDR3 amino acids: CASSSSASGGYNEQFF. The CDR3 DNA is TGCGCCAGCAGCTCCTCGGCTAGCGGGGGGTACAATGAGCAGTTCTTC. The chain carries TRBV5-1 and TRBJ2-1; 11 bases map to TRBD2. This CDR3 has 16 residues. The germline V gene encodes CDR1 SGHRS and CDR2 YFSETQ. With 3 bases clipped from V and 4 bases from J, the junction kept 6 bases outside the gene matches.

The J gene is TRBJ1-1, the V gene TRBV5-1; a weak D match, TRBD1 (5 bases). Per germline, CDR1 SGHRS and CDR2 YFSETQ. This CDR3 is 16 amino acids long. Between the trimmed V and J ends, which lost 3 bases and 0 bases, there was a span of 15 bases. The CDR3 loop is CASSSPAGHLNTEAFF. CDR3 sequence (DNA): TGCGCCAGCAGCTCCCCCGCCGGACACTTGAACACTGAAGCTTTCTTT.

The chain combines TRBV18 with TRBJ1-1, with 9 bases fitting TRBD1. The CDR3 contains 17 residues. CDR1 is KGHSH, CDR2 LQKENI, per germline. Losses at the gene ends were 0 bases for V and 0 bases for J; bases not matched to a gene: 5. DNA for the CDR3: TGTGCCAGCTCACCACCGAACGGACAGGGGCTGAACACTGAAGCTTTCTTT. This translates into CASSPPNGQGLNTEAFF. The whole variable domain, remainder taken from reference TRBV18 and TRBJ1-1, is NAGVMQNPRHLVRRRGQEARLRCSPMKGHSHVYWYRQLPEEGLKFMVYLQKENIIDESGMPKERFSAEFPKEGPSILRIQQVVRGDSAAYFCASSPPNGQGLNTEAFFGQGTRLTVV.

The V call is TRBV24-1, the J call TRBJ1-2, with TRBD1 identical over 7 bases. The CDR3 sequence is 14 residues long. Germline V CDR1 and CDR2: KGHDR, SFDVKD. V lost 5 bases to trimming and J lost 2 bases; unmatched junction nucleotides: 4. CDR3 protein: CATSAPDRNYGYTF. The CDR3 bases are TGTGCCACCAGTGCCCCGGACAGGAACTATGGCTACACCTTC.

The chain carries TRBV5-1 and TRBJ2-1, with 13 bases that match TRBD2. Trimming took 5 bases from V and 5 from J; bases not matched to a gene: 4. The CDR3 runs to 15 residues. The germline gives CDR1 SGHRS, CDR2 YFSETQ. CDR3 amino acids: CASRGLAGMNNEQFF. The DNA of the CDR3 is TGCGCCAGCAGGGGACTAGCGGGGATGAACAATGAGCAGTTCTTC.

The V and J genes are TRBV6-6 and TRBJ2-7, with D possibly matching TRBD1 (6 bases). The CDR3 has 16 amino acids. Germline V gene sequence: CDR1 MNHNY, CDR2 SVGAGI (reference sequence). V lost 8 bases and J 0 bases, leaving 20 bases between the germline ends. CDR3 nucleotides: TGTGCCAGCTGCCGACCCACAGGGAGCTACTCCTACGAGCAGTACTTC. This sequence encodes CASCRPTGSYSYEQYF.

The rearrangement links TRBV5-1 to TRBJ1-1, with D possibly matching TRBD1 (6 bases). The germline CDR1 and CDR2 sequences are SGHRS and YFSETQ. V was pared by 0 bases and J by 6 bases, with 9 bases between. CDR3 length: 13 amino acids. The CDR3 spells CASSLGGAPEAFF. DNA of the CDR3: TGCGCCAGCAGCTTGGGGGGGGCCCCTGAAGCTTTCTTT.